The 20 T cell receptor beta chains below come from one sample, sequenced in a study of prognosis after radiotherapy for stage I lung cancer. Using two-round multiplex PCR, the authors amplified TCR beta CDR3 from genomic DNA. The first PCR round targeted every TRBV and TRBJ gene with specific primers. TCRdb redid the calling of the multiplex PCR reads with MiXCR, one entry per CDR3 protein. The sample holds roughly 25,000 distinct CDR3 sequences, around 42% seen once. The source material was PBMCs, sampled before or after stereotactic body radiation therapy (not recorded which). The receptors here all came from a donor over 45 with non-small cell lung cancer.

This chain connects TRBV28 to TRBJ1-6; 7 bases are a match to TRBD1. The CDR3 spans 14 residues. Trimming cost V 10 bases and J 6 bases; bases outside gene matches: 9. The V gene's germline CDR1 is MDHEN and CDR2 SYDVKM. Written as DNA, the CDR3 is TGTGCCATCAGGGGGGGGCCTTTTAATTCACCCCTCCACTTT. Translated, it gives CAIRGGPFNSPLHF.

This clonotype has ten or more counts. Written as DNA, the CDR3 is TGCAGTGCCAACCGAATTGGTCTGAACACTGAAGCTTTCTTT. Translating it yields CSANRIGLNTEAFF. This rearrangement joins TRBV20-1 to TRBJ1-1; no clear D. Germline assignment: CDR1 DFQATT and CDR2 SNEGSKA (reference sequence). The CDR3 runs 14 residues. V gave up 6 bases and J gave up 0 bases, with 14 bases separating them.

This chain connects TRBV28 to TRBJ2-3; TRBD2 aligns across 7 bases. Trimming at V came to 8 bases and at J to 4 bases, leaving 12 bases not matched to a gene. CDR1 and CDR2 (germline): MDHEN, SYDVKM. The CDR3 loop spans 15 amino acids. CDR3 bases: TGTGCCAGCGGTGATCTAGCGGTACTGGCAGATACGCAGTATTTT. This gives the protein CASGDLAVLADTQYF. Together with reference TRBV28 and TRBJ2-3, the CDR3 gives the full variable domain: DVKVTQSSRYLVKRTGEKVFLECVQDMDHENMFWYRQDPGLGLRLIYFSYDVKMKEKGDIPEGYSVSREKKERFSLILESASTNQTSMYLCASGDLAVLADTQYFGPGTRLTVL.

This clonotype was detected only once. The CDR3 DNA sequence: TGTGCCAGCAGTTTAGTGACAGGGGGCCTCTATGGCTACACCTTC. Translating gives CASSLVTGGLYGYTF. The J gene is TRBJ1-2, the V gene TRBV27; 10 bases line up with TRBD1. The V and J ends lost 2 bases and 4 bases, in that order; junction bases with no gene match: 4. This CDR3 region has 15 residues. CDR1 and CDR2 (germline): MNHEY, SMNVEV (reference sequence).

The V and J genes are TRBV2 and TRBJ1-1; 7 bases align to TRBD1. CDR1 is SNHLY, CDR2 FYNNEI, per germline. This CDR3 contains 14 residues. With V trimmed by 3 bases and J by 1 base, 2 bases remained unmatched. CDR3 sequence: CASSDWDRNTEAFF. CDR3 bases: TGTGCCAGCAGTGACTGGGACAGGAACACTGAAGCTTTCTTT.

J is TRBJ2-2 and V is TRBV19; TRBD1 or TRBD2 may be the D gene (5 bases each). From germline, CDR1 is LNHDA and CDR2 SQIVND (reference sequence). Between the trimmed V and J ends, which lost 6 bases and 4 bases, there was a span of 15 bases. CDR3 size: 15 residues. Here the CDR3 reads CASSPTGLATGELFF. CDR3 nucleotide sequence: TGTGCCAGTAGCCCTACGGGGCTGGCCACCGGGGAGCTGTTTTTT. Filled out from reference TRBV19 and TRBJ2-2, the complete variable domain reads DGGITQSPKYLFRKEGQNVTLSCEQNLNHDAMYWYRQDPGQGLRLIYYSQIVNDFQKGDIAEGYSVSREKKESFPLTVTSAQKNPTAFYLCASSPTGLATGELFFGEGSRLTVL.

Many counts were recorded for this clonotype. The chain has TRBV6-2 or TRBV6-3 and TRBJ1-2, with TRBD1 as a possible D gene (6 bases). V lost 7 bases and J 4 bases, leaving 16 bases between the germline ends. Germline V lookup: CDR1 MNHEY, CDR2 SVGEGT. CDR3 length: 14 residues. In nucleotides, the CDR3 is TGTGCCAGCACCCTGGACAGAGTGCCCTATGGCTACACCTTC. Residues: CASTLDRVPYGYTF.

This clonotype was observed at least ten times. The chain links TRBV2 to TRBJ2-3; D could derive from TRBD1 or TRBD2 (6 bases each). Germline V gene lookup returns CDR1 SNHLY and CDR2 FYNNEI. V was shortened by 11 bases and J by 3 bases, with 18 bases between the two germline ends. The CDR3 consists of 14 residues. CDR3 in DNA: TGTGCCGTCAAGGGGGGCTATGGTACAGATACGCAGTATTTT. It encodes CAVKGGYGTDTQYF.

This clonotype was seen repeatedly, ten times or more. The J gene is TRBJ2-1, the V gene TRBV19, with 14 bases identical to TRBD2. Looked up from germline, CDR1 is LNHDA and CDR2 is SQIVND (reference sequence). This CDR3 is built from 15 residues. V lost 6 bases, J lost 3 bases, and 1 base stayed unmatched. CDR3 in amino acids: CASRTSGGDYNEQFF. As DNA, the CDR3 is TGTGCCAGTAGGACTAGCGGGGGGGACTACAATGAGCAGTTCTTC.

This clonotype occurred many times. The J gene is TRBJ1-5, the V gene TRBV30, with TRBD1 identical over 8 bases. The CDR3 contains 13 residues. Trimming took 3 bases from V and 6 from J; bases not matched to a gene: 4. The germline V gene encodes CDR1 GTSNPN and CDR2 SVGIG (reference sequence). The CDR3 loop is CAWRRGQAQPQHF. CDR3 nucleotides: TGTGCCTGGAGAAGGGGACAGGCTCAGCCCCAGCATTTT.

This clonotype was detected ten times or more. The CDR3 bases are TGTGCCAGCAGCCATGGCACAGATACGCAGTATTTT. Amino acids: CASSHGTDTQYF. The V and J genes are TRBV6-1 and TRBJ2-3, with unresolved D. Trimming stripped 6 bases from V and 1 base from J, with 5 bases between. CDR3 length: 12 amino acids. Germline V gene sequence: CDR1 MNHNS, CDR2 SASEGT.

In this sample, this clonotype turned up many times. V is TRBV20-1 and J is TRBJ2-1, with 8 nucleotides matching TRBD2. Germline CDR1 is DFQATT and CDR2 is SNEGSKA (reference sequence). The CDR3 is 15 amino acids. V shed 1 base, J shed 1 base, and the junction held 3 bases outside the gene matches. Here the CDR3 reads CSARGPGGSYNEQFF. CDR3 bases: TGCAGTGCTAGAGGCCCGGGGGGGTCCTACAATGAGCAGTTCTTC.

This clonotype showed up many times. This chain joins TRBV30 and TRBJ1-1, with a weak D call TRBD1 (5 bases). This CDR3 is built from 14 residues. The germline gives CDR1 GTSNPN, CDR2 SVGIG (reference sequence). Deletions cut 0 bases from V and 4 bases from J, with 12 bases between. In nucleotides, the CDR3 is TGTGCCTGGAGTGTGAGGGGCATCGGCACTGAAGCTTTCTTT. This translates into CAWSVRGIGTEAFF.

By share, this clonotype ranks as medium-sized. The chain has TRBV12-3 or TRBV12-4 and TRBJ2-7; 10 bases fit TRBD1. J was trimmed by 5 bases and V by 4 bases; bases with no gene match: 11. The CDR3 is made up of 16 amino acids. The CDR3 coding sequence is TGTGCCAGCAGTTGGGGACGAGGGGACAGGGGCGACGAGCAGTACTTC. Amino acids: CASSWGRGDRGDEQYF.

The rearrangement links TRBV12-3 or TRBV12-4 to TRBJ2-1; 8 positions agree with TRBD2. The CDR3 consists of 12 residues. The ends lost 6 bases at V and 9 bases at J; junction bases unmatched: 4. The CDR3 is CASSHSGIEQFF. CDR3 nucleotide sequence: TGTGCCAGCAGCCATAGCGGGATTGAGCAGTTCTTC.

There are many counts of this clonotype. This chain uses TRBV2 with TRBJ2-1; 10 positions agree with TRBD2. The CDR3 spans 15 residues. The junction had 8 bases not matched to a gene; V was cut back by 3 bases and J by 9 bases. Per the germline V gene, CDR1 is SNHLY and CDR2 is FYNNEI. The CDR3 region has the DNA TGTGCCAGCAGTGAGGGGCTAGCGGGAGTGGGTGAGCAGTTCTTC. Translated: CASSEGLAGVGEQFF.

This clonotype was seen many times. The CDR3 nucleotides are TGCGCCAGCAGACCCGGGACTAGATCCCAAGAGACCCAGTACTTC. Protein: CASRPGTRSQETQYF. The J gene is TRBJ2-5, the V gene TRBV5-1, with TRBD2 matching 8 bases. Germline V gene lookup returns CDR1 SGHRS and CDR2 YFSETQ. The CDR3 is made up of 15 amino acids. V dropped 5 bases and J dropped 1; count of bases not matched to a gene: 7.

This clonotype came up many times. J is TRBJ2-3 and V is TRBV29-1; D uncertain. The CDR3 is 14 residues long. Germline assignment: CDR1 SQVTM and CDR2 ANQGSEA. V was trimmed by 7 bases and J by 0 bases, leaving 14 bases between them. CDR3: CSAPHGLSTDTQYF. CDR3 DNA sequence: TGCAGCGCACCTCATGGGCTCAGCACAGATACGCAGTATTTT.

This clonotype was counted a single time. The rearrangement joins TRBV7-9 to TRBJ2-1, with 9 nucleotides matching TRBD1. Germline V gene sequence: CDR1 SEHNR, CDR2 FQNEAQ (reference sequence). J gave up 8 bases and V 6 bases, and 5 bases lay outside the gene matches. This CDR3 comprises 13 residues. As DNA, the CDR3 is TGTGCCAGCAGTGGGACAGGGTACGATGAGCAGTTCTTC. Its translation is CASSGTGYDEQFF.

As for this clonotype: A read error may explain this, as a much larger clone is one base away. V and J are TRBV6-5 and TRBJ2-5; D is undetermined. The CDR3 sequence is 14 residues long. The germline V gene encodes CDR1 MNHEY and CDR2 SVGAGI. This chain's CDR3 is CASSYRPEQETKYF. The CDR3 coding sequence is TGTGCCAGCAGTTACCGGCCAGAGCAAGAGACCAAGTACTTC.